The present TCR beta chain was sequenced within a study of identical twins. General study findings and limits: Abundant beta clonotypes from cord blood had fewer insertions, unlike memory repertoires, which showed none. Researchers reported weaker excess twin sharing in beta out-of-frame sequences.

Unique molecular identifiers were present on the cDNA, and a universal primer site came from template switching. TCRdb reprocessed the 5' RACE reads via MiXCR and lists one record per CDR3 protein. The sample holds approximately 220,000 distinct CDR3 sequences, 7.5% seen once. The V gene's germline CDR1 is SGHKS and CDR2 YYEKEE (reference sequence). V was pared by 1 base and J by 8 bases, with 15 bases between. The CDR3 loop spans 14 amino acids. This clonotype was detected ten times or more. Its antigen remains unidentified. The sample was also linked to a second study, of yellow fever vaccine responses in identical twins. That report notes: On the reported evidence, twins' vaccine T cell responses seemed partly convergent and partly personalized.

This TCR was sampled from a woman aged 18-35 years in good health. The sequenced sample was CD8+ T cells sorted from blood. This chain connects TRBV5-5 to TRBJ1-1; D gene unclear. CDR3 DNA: TGTGCCAGCAGCTTGTATCAGCCCACCCCCGAAGCTTTCTTT. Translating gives CASSLYQPTPEAFF.